A single sample gave rise to the 26 T cell receptor beta chains below, sequenced in a study of regulatory T cells in long-lasting Graves disease. Arm-PCR of CDR3 regions and iRepertoire HTBI primers were the basis on which TCR beta libraries were built. TCRdb recomputed calls from the multiplex PCR reads with MiXCR, one row per CDR3 protein. The sample lists about 620,000 distinct CDR3 sequences; less than 20% were seen once. The time point here: newly diagnosed GD, antithyroid drugs for less than 3 months. PBMCs were the source of the RNA used for TCR sequencing. The data also belong to a second study, concerning T cells in Graves' hyperthyroidism and ophthalmopathy.

The source material was peripheral blood mononuclear cells (PBMCs), sampled at new diagnosis, from a patient treated with antithyroid drugs. Source of these receptors: a woman in her twenties or thirties with Graves disease.

This clonotype was found many times. J is TRBJ2-3 and V is TRBV11-2; D is unclear. The CDR3 loop spans 15 amino acids. V was cut by 4 bases and J by 1 base, with 12 bases left in between. CDR1 SGHAT and CDR2 FQNNGV come from the germline V gene. CDR3 DNA sequence: TGTGCCAGCAGCTCCCTCGGAACCGGCACAGATACGCAGTATTTT. Its translation: CASSSLGTGTDTQYF.

The rearrangement links TRBV9 to TRBJ2-1, with 8 bases that match TRBD2. The junction had 8 bases not matched to a gene; V was cut back by 0 bases and J by 9 bases. The CDR3 has 15 residues. The germline V gene encodes CDR1 SGDLS and CDR2 YYNGEE. The CDR3 sequence is CASSVVLAEGSEQFF. The CDR3 DNA reads as TGTGCCAGCAGCGTAGTACTAGCGGAGGGGAGTGAGCAGTTCTTC. Full variable domain (missing parts from reference TRBV9 and TRBJ2-1): DSGVTQTPKHLITATGQRVTLRCSPRSGDLSVYWYQQSLDQGLQFLIQYYNGEERAKGNILERFSAQQFPDLHSELNLSSLELGDSALYFCASSVVLAEGSEQFFGPGTRLTVL.

The chain links TRBV5-1 to TRBJ1-4, with D hard to call. CDR1 SGHRS and CDR2 YFSETQ come from the germline V gene. Trimming left V 4 bases short and J 8 bases short, with 9 bases between. The CDR3 runs to 12 residues. The CDR3 DNA is TGCGCCAGCAGCAAGGAAGGCGAAAAACTGTTTTTT. Translated, it gives CASSKEGEKLFF.

This clonotype has at least ten counts. V is TRBV5-1 and J is TRBJ1-2; D possibly corresponds to TRBD1 (6 bases). The V end was cut by 4 bases, the J end by 6 bases, with 13 bases between. The CDR3 contains 13 residues. In germline, CDR1 is SGHRS, CDR2 YFSETQ. CDR3 in amino acids: CASSGDNSDGYTF. In nucleotides, the CDR3 is TGCGCCAGCAGCGGGGACAATTCTGATGGCTACACCTTC.

This chain links TRBV30 with TRBJ1-1; 8 bases align to TRBD1. The V and J ends lost 3 bases and 3 bases, in that order; junction bases with no gene match: 6. Germline assignment: CDR1 GTSNPN and CDR2 SVGIG (reference sequence). The CDR3 has 14 residues. The CDR3 DNA reads as TGTGCCTGGAGCTACGGGACAGGAGACACTGAAGCTTTCTTT. It codes for CAWSYGTGDTEAFF.

J is TRBJ2-1 and V is TRBV20-1; D gene ambiguous. The V end lost 5 bases, the J end lost 10 bases, and 21 bases lay between the germline ends. The CDR3 runs 14 residues. The germline CDR1 and CDR2 sequences are DFQATT and SNEGSKA (reference sequence). Here the CDR3 DNA reads TGCAGTGCTCAACTACTCGTCTCTCACCAAGAGCAGTTCTTC. Its translation: CSAQLLVSHQEQFF.

This clonotype was found many times. The rearrangement joins TRBV12-3 or TRBV12-4 to TRBJ1-4; TRBD1 matches at 7 bases. The CDR3 is 16 amino acids. The trim removed 8 bases at V and 5 bases at J, leaving 14 bases unmatched. The CDR3 sequence is CASGRAWTGVNEKLFF. The CDR3, as DNA: TGTGCCAGCGGACGGGCGTGGACAGGCGTAAATGAAAAACTGTTTTTT.

This clonotype came up a few times. The chain couples TRBV30 to TRBJ2-1, with 8 bases fitting TRBD1. Per germline, CDR1 GTSNPN and CDR2 SVGIG (reference sequence). The CDR3 runs 13 residues. This chain's CDR3 is CAHPGQAPNEQFF. The CDR3 bases are TGTGCGCATCCGGGACAGGCACCTAATGAGCAGTTCTTC.

The chain uses TRBV20-1 and TRBJ2-1; D remains ambiguous. Trimming cost V 6 bases and J 6 bases, with 15 bases left between them. CDR3 length equals 13 residues. Germline CDR1 DFQATT, CDR2 SNEGSKA (reference sequence). This CDR3 is CSAALSLGNEQFF. CDR3 nucleotides: TGCAGTGCAGCACTCTCCCTGGGCAATGAGCAGTTCTTC.

This clonotype was observed many times. The J gene is TRBJ2-7, the V gene TRBV25-1, with D perhaps matching TRBD1 (7 bases). The CDR3 length is 21 residues. V lost 3 bases and J lost 4, with 34 bases in between. In germline, CDR1 is MGHDK, CDR2 SYGVNS. For the CDR3, the DNA is TGTGCCAGCAGTGATTTCCGGGACAGCGGCAGGGTCTGGAGGGGAAGTTACGAGCAGTACTTC. This translates into CASSDFRDSGRVWRGSYEQYF.

This clonotype was seen only a few times. This rearrangement joins TRBV28 to TRBJ2-7, with 12 bases aligning to TRBD2. There are 16 residues in the CDR3. Germline V gene lookup returns CDR1 MDHEN and CDR2 SYDVKM. V trimming: 1 base; J trimming: 9 bases; junction bases outside the gene matches: 10. The CDR3 DNA reads TGTGCCAGCAGTTTATCGGGTGAACTAGCGGGAGGCGGGCAGTACTTC. Amino acids: CASSLSGELAGGGQYF.

This clonotype was counted only a few times. The chain employs TRBV20-1 and TRBJ1-1, with D tentatively TRBD1 (5 bases). CDR1 and CDR2 (germline): DFQATT, SNEGSKA (reference sequence). V was pared by 3 bases and J by 8 bases, with 16 bases between. The CDR3 contains 13 residues. This chain's CDR3 is CSASGGKRTEAFF. The CDR3 DNA follows: TGCAGTGCTAGTGGGGGTAAACGGACAGAAGCTTTCTTT.

This clonotype was observed a handful of times. The gene calls are TRBV11-3 and TRBJ2-1, with a possible D match to TRBD1 (5 bases). V lost 6 bases and J lost 7, with 13 bases in between. The length of the CDR3 is 13 residues. Germline CDR1 SGHNT, CDR2 YENEEA. CDR3: CASSLNGANEQFF. In nucleotides, the CDR3 is TGTGCCAGCAGTCTCAATGGGGCTAATGAGCAGTTCTTC.

This clonotype came up many times. Here the CDR3 reads CASSLVRGEQYF. In DNA form, the CDR3 reads TGTGCCAGCAGCTTAGTGAGAGGGGAGCAGTACTTC. The chain has TRBV7-9 and TRBJ2-7; possibly TRBD2 for D (5 bases). CDR1 and CDR2 (germline): SEHNR, FQNEAQ (reference sequence). Trimming cost V 1 base and J 7 bases, with 8 bases left between them. The CDR3 is made up of 12 amino acids.

This clonotype was detected ten times or more. The CDR3 nucleotides are TGTGCCAGCAGTTACTCGGGACTAGCGGGAGCAACAGATACGCAGTATTTT. Translating it yields CASSYSGLAGATDTQYF. V is TRBV6-2 or TRBV6-3 and J is TRBJ2-3, with 14 bases that match TRBD2. The V gene end was trimmed by 0 bases and the J gene end by 3 bases; junction bases not matched to a gene: 2. CDR1 is MNHEY and CDR2 is SVGEGT in the germline V gene. This CDR3 has 17 amino acids.

A note on this clonotype: This could be a read error, since a much larger clone is one nucleotide away. This sequence joins TRBV27 and TRBJ2-5, with 7 bases identical to TRBD2. Per the germline V gene, CDR1 is MNHEY and CDR2 is SMNVEV (reference sequence). The CDR3 is 15 residues long. This CDR3 is CASSLWTSSKETQCF. DNA of the CDR3: TGTGCCAGCAGTCTCTGGACTAGTTCGAAAGAGACCCAGTGCTTC.

The chain is built from TRBV12-3 or TRBV12-4 and TRBJ2-6; D is possibly TRBD1 (6 bases). Trimming shortened V by 2 bases and J by 1 base, and 18 bases separated the two germline ends. The CDR3 has 19 residues. This chain's CDR3 is CASSLSLLLTGSGANVLTF. The CDR3 DNA is TGTGCCAGCAGTTTAAGCCTTTTACTCACAGGGTCTGGGGCCAACGTCCTGACTTTC.

Many counts were recorded for this clonotype. The chain has TRBV20-1 and TRBJ2-7; D gene unclear. The germline V gene encodes CDR1 DFQATT and CDR2 SNEGSKA (reference sequence). The CDR3 is 14 amino acids. V was clipped by 0 bases and J by 1 base, with 10 bases between them. The CDR3 DNA follows: TGCAGTGCTAGAGATTGGATGCTTTCCTACGAGCAGTACTTC. Amino acid sequence: CSARDWMLSYEQYF.

The V and J genes are TRBV5-1 and TRBJ1-2, with a tentative D call TRBD1 (6 bases). Germline V lookup: CDR1 SGHRS, CDR2 YFSETQ. The CDR3 consists of 14 residues. Trimming shortened V by 0 bases and J by 6 bases, and 12 bases separated the two germline ends. CDR3 loop: CASSLVGGQNGYTF. For the CDR3, the DNA is TGCGCCAGCAGCTTGGTGGGGGGGCAGAATGGCTACACCTTC.

This clonotype was seen ten or more times. The V and J genes are TRBV30 and TRBJ2-7; D perhaps matches TRBD2 (6 bases). The CDR3 is 14 amino acids. The V end lost 8 bases, the J end lost 4 bases, and 21 bases lay between the germline ends. Germline CDR1 GTSNPN, CDR2 SVGIG (reference sequence). The CDR3 loop is CAGTERVPPYEQYF. DNA of the CDR3: TGTGCCGGAACTGAGCGGGTCCCCCCTTACGAGCAGTACTTC.

The chain carries TRBV7-3 and TRBJ1-6; 7 nucleotides line up with TRBD1. Germline lookup yields CDR1 SGHTA and CDR2 FQGTGA. This CDR3 is 14 amino acids long. The J segment lost 7 bases and the V segment lost 4 bases, leaving 4 bases of the junction unmatched. CDR3 protein: CASSSDRANSPLHF. The DNA for the CDR3 is TGTGCCAGCAGCTCAGACAGGGCAAATTCACCCCTCCACTTT.

This clonotype appeared many times. The chain has TRBV3-1 and TRBJ2-7, with D uncertain. Trimming removed 1 base from V and 6 bases from J, with 4 bases in between. CDR1 is LGHDT, CDR2 YNNKEL, per germline (reference sequence). The CDR3 length is 11 residues. CDR3 sequence reads: CASSQGREQYF. As DNA, the CDR3 is TGTGCCAGCAGCCAAGGGCGCGAGCAGTACTTC.

This chain links TRBV7-9 with TRBJ1-1, with TRBD1 identical over 8 bases. J lost 1 base, V lost 4 bases, and 5 bases had no gene match. Germline values: CDR1 SEHNR, CDR2 FQNEAQ (reference sequence). CDR3 length: 15 amino acids. The CDR3 DNA sequence: TGTGCCAGCAGCTCCACCGGGACAGGGAACACTGAAGCTTTCTTT. It translates to CASSSTGTGNTEAFF.

The chain links TRBV20-1 to TRBJ2-7; 7 positions agree with TRBD1. The length of the CDR3 is 14 residues. Germline V CDR1 and CDR2: DFQATT, SNEGSKA (reference sequence). Trimming took 0 bases from V and 5 from J; bases not matched to a gene: 7. The CDR3: CSARDPRQGHEQYF. The CDR3 coding sequence is TGCAGTGCTAGAGATCCGAGACAGGGCCACGAGCAGTACTTC.

The genes are TRBV7-2 and TRBJ2-3; unclear D gene. This CDR3 comprises 15 residues. The germline V and J ends were trimmed by 5 bases and 2 bases, with 14 bases remaining between them. Germline CDR1 SGHTA, CDR2 FQGNSA. The CDR3 reads CASSRRHHPTDTQYF. The CDR3 bases are TGTGCCAGCAGCCGTCGTCATCACCCCACAGATACGCAGTATTTT.

J is TRBJ1-2 and V is TRBV5-6; the D gene is possibly TRBD1 (6 bases). V lost 2 bases to trimming and J lost 4 bases, with 15 bases between them. The CDR3 runs 15 residues. Germline V CDR1 and CDR2: SGHDT, YYEEEE. The CDR3 nucleotides are TGTGCCAGCAGCTTTGAACGGACAGCCCTCTATGGCTACACCTTC. Its translation: CASSFERTALYGYTF. The whole variable domain, remainder taken from reference TRBV5-6 and TRBJ1-2, is DAGVTQSPTHLIKTRGQQVTLRCSPKSGHDTVSWYQQALGQGPQFIFQYYEEEERQRGNFPDRFSGHQFPNYSSELNVNALLLGDSALYLCASSFERTALYGYTFGSGTRLTVV.